These 19 T cell receptor beta chains share one sample of origin, sequenced in a study of blood T cell repertoires in COVID-19. Method: immunoSEQ multiplex PCR; TCRdb's copy keeps in-frame clones and lacks some. The sample consists of around 280,000 clones, approximately 90% of them appearing once. Sequenced: PBMCs or T cells enriched from blood (not recorded which). Every receptor here comes from a woman aged 40 to 49 who had recovered from COVID-19.

The CDR3: CAWRDRGHTGELFF. CDR3 nucleotides: TGTGCCTGGAGGGACAGGGGGCATACCGGGGAGCTGTTTTTT. The chain employs TRBV30 and TRBJ2-2, with TRBD1 matching 11 bases. In germline, CDR1 is GTSNPN, CDR2 SVGIG (reference sequence). The V and J ends lost 3 bases and 5 bases, in that order; junction bases with no gene match: 2. The CDR3 sequence is 14 residues long.

The chain joins TRBV7-3 to TRBJ2-5; tentatively, D is TRBD2 (5 bases). V lost 3 bases to trimming and J lost 2 bases, with 7 bases between them. CDR3 length equals 13 residues. CDR1 is SGHTA, CDR2 FQGTGA, per germline. CDR3 nucleotides: TGTGCCAGCAGCTTCGGGGTTCAAGAGACCCAGTACTTC. It yields the protein CASSFGVQETQYF.

The chain joins TRBV3-1 (or the pseudogene TRBV3-2) to TRBJ2-1, with TRBD2 matching 10 bases. CDR1 is LGHDT, CDR2 YNNKEL, per germline (reference sequence). The CDR3 is 17 amino acids. V dropped 0 bases and J dropped 5; count of bases not matched to a gene: 7. The CDR3 DNA follows: TGTGCCAGCAGCCAAGATAAGGCTCTAGCGGGAGACAATGAGCAGTTCTTC. This sequence encodes CASSQDKALAGDNEQFF.

The chain combines TRBV5-1 with TRBJ2-5; possible D gene TRBD2, 5 bases. This CDR3 has 14 amino acids. Trimming removed 4 bases at V and 4 bases at J, with 14 bases between. Looked up from germline, CDR1 is SGHRS and CDR2 is YFSETQ. The CDR3 DNA is TGCGCCAGCAGCATAGGGAGATTCGGAGAGACCCAGTACTTC. Residues: CASSIGRFGETQYF.

The chain joins TRBV28 to TRBJ1-2; tentative D call: TRBD1 (5 bases). The V end lost 5 bases, the J end lost 7 bases, and 14 bases lay between the germline ends. The CDR3 sequence is 13 residues long. The germline CDR1 and CDR2 sequences are MDHEN and SYDVKM. The CDR3 region has the DNA TGTGCCAGCAGTCTAAGGGGTGCCCTTGGCTACACCTTC. As protein: CASSLRGALGYTF.

The chain employs TRBV29-1 and TRBJ1-2, with D unclear. The CDR3 contains 12 residues. The germline V gene has CDR1 SQVTM and CDR2 ANQGSEA. V gave up 5 bases and J gave up 5 bases, with 12 bases separating them. The CDR3 spells CSVYSLTYGYTF. For the CDR3, the DNA is TGCAGCGTTTACAGCTTAACGTATGGCTACACCTTC.

The CDR3 sequence: CASSYFQMNTEAFF. Written as DNA, the CDR3 is TGTGCCAGCAGTTACTTTCAGATGAACACTGAAGCTTTCTTT. V is TRBV6-5 and J is TRBJ1-1, with no clear D. The CDR3 length is 14 residues. The germline V gene has CDR1 MNHEY and CDR2 SVGAGI. The V end lost 1 base, the J end lost 0 bases, and 6 bases lay between the germline ends.

This rearrangement joins TRBV7-9 to TRBJ2-2, with D uncertain. Trimming removed 3 bases from V and 7 bases from J, with 6 bases in between. Germline CDR1 is SEHNR and CDR2 is FQNEAQ (reference sequence). CDR3 size: 12 residues. CDR3 region: CASSLSYGELFF. CDR3 coding DNA: TGTGCCAGCAGCTTGTCGTACGGGGAGCTGTTTTTT.

The genes are TRBV4-3 and TRBJ2-2, with D uncertain. This CDR3 comprises 13 residues. V was pared by 6 bases and J by 6 bases, with 11 bases between. CDR1 is LGHNA and CDR2 is YSLEER in the germline V gene. The CDR3 reads CASSRVRAGELFF. CDR3 coding DNA: TGCGCCAGCAGTAGAGTACGGGCCGGGGAGCTGTTTTTT.

This chain connects TRBV25-1 to TRBJ2-1, with 16 bases fitting TRBD2. Germline V CDR1 and CDR2: MGHDK, SYGVNS. Trimming took 2 bases from V and 4 from J; bases not matched to a gene: 5. This CDR3 has 18 amino acids. CDR3 sequence (DNA): TGTGCCAGCAGTGAAGGGGGACTAGCGGGAGGGGTTTACAATGAGCAGTTCTTC. Translated, it gives CASSEGGLAGGVYNEQFF.

The V call is TRBV5-6, the J call TRBJ2-7, with D maybe TRBD1 (5 bases). Trimming removed 0 bases from V and 2 bases from J, with 12 bases in between. Per germline, CDR1 SGHDT and CDR2 YYEEEE. This CDR3 is 15 amino acids long. CDR3 in amino acids: CASSLGPGSTYEQYF. CDR3 DNA sequence: TGTGCCAGCAGCTTGGGCCCAGGGTCAACCTACGAGCAGTACTTC.

The V call is TRBV2, the J call TRBJ1-4; D might be TRBD1 (6 bases). The ends were cut back, 8 bases at V and 4 bases at J, with 11 bases in the middle. The CDR3 runs 13 residues. The germline CDR1 and CDR2 sequences are SNHLY and FYNNEI. The CDR3 loop reads CASAGQLNEKLFF. CDR3 sequence (DNA): TGTGCCAGCGCTGGACAGCTTAATGAAAAACTGTTTTTT.

This sequence joins TRBV7-2 and TRBJ1-2; possible D gene TRBD1, 5 bases. This CDR3 has 17 residues. V dropped 2 bases and J dropped 0 bases, with 16 bases sitting between them. Germline values: CDR1 SGHTA, CDR2 FQGNSA. The CDR3: CASSLRVTDISNYGYTF. In DNA, the CDR3 is TGTGCCAGCAGCTTACGGGTAACGGACATTTCTAACTATGGCTACACCTTC.

This chain links TRBV18 with TRBJ1-6; the match to TRBD1 covers 10 bases. Germline-derived CDR1 and CDR2 are KGHSH and LQKENI. The CDR3 consists of 15 residues. Trimming took 2 bases from V and 11 from J; bases not matched to a gene: 6. The CDR3 loop is CASSPVGQGRTPLHF. For the CDR3, the DNA is TGTGCCAGCTCACCAGTGGGACAGGGGAGGACACCCCTCCACTTT. The variable domain in full, with the rest retrieved from reference TRBV18 and TRBJ1-6, is NAGVMQNPRHLVRRRGQEARLRCSPMKGHSHVYWYRQLPEEGLKFMVYLQKENIIDESGMPKERFSAEFPKEGPSILRIQQVVRGDSAAYFCASSPVGQGRTPLHFGNGTRLTVT.

The chain combines TRBV20-1 with TRBJ2-7; 9 bases are shared with TRBD2. This CDR3 contains 14 residues. V trimming: 3 bases; J trimming: 2 bases; junction bases outside the gene matches: 5. The germline V gene encodes CDR1 DFQATT and CDR2 SNEGSKA (reference sequence). The CDR3 sequence: CSASSSGIAYEQYF. The CDR3 DNA sequence: TGCAGTGCTAGTTCTAGCGGGATAGCCTACGAGCAGTACTTC.

V usage is TRBV18 and J usage is TRBJ2-7, with TRBD1 identical over 7 bases. Germline CDR1 and CDR2: KGHSH and LQKENI. The CDR3 contains 15 residues. Germline trimming cut 2 bases from V and 5 bases from J; bases unmatched to any gene: 9. The CDR3 DNA is TGTGCCAGCTCACCAAAGAGGACAGGTATAGACGAGCAGTACTTC. This encodes CASSPKRTGIDEQYF.

The chain combines TRBV5-1 with TRBJ2-7; possible D gene TRBD1, 6 bases. The CDR3 runs to 16 residues. V lost 5 bases and J 3 bases, leaving 21 bases between the germline ends. Germline loops: CDR1 SGHRS, CDR2 YFSETQ. This chain's CDR3 is CASSGVGAGADYEQYF. In nucleotides, the CDR3 is TGCGCCAGCAGTGGAGTGGGGGCAGGGGCCGACTACGAGCAGTACTTC.

The chain is built from TRBV11-3 and TRBJ2-6; 7 bases fit TRBD1. J was trimmed by 4 bases and V by 3 bases; bases with no gene match: 3. CDR3 length equals 15 residues. Germline V CDR1 and CDR2: SGHNT, YENEEA. The CDR3 coding sequence is TGTGCCAGCAGCTTGACAGGGACCGGGGCCAACGTCCTGACTTTC. Its protein product is CASSLTGTGANVLTF.

The V call is TRBV19, the J call TRBJ1-2, with 9 bases aligning to TRBD1. Germline values: CDR1 LNHDA, CDR2 SQIVND (reference sequence). The CDR3 loop spans 14 amino acids. With 6 bases clipped from V and 7 bases from J, the junction kept 9 bases outside the gene matches. The CDR3 sequence: CASSLLGQGSGYTF. The DNA for the CDR3 is TGTGCCAGTAGCTTATTGGGACAGGGAAGTGGCTACACCTTC.